The clone carrying this TCR beta chain was seen ten or more times. Its target is unknown. According to the study, TCR beta libraries were built with iRepertoire HTBI primers and CDR3-region Arm-PCR. TCRdb used MiXCR to reprocess the multiplex PCR reads, holding one entry per CDR3 protein. The data contain almost 450,000 distinct CDR3 sequences, roughly 15% of them seen just once; the ten biggest clones take up about 10%. The CDR3 consists of 13 residues. In germline, CDR1 is SNHLY, CDR2 FYNNEI. V was shortened by 4 bases and J by 6 bases, with 13 bases between the two germline ends. The data stem from a study of regulatory T cells in long-lasting Graves disease. Study-level results: Under persistent disease, TRBV28, TRBJ1-2 and TRBJ2-5 were used preferentially.

Specified time point: newly diagnosed GD, antithyroid drugs for less than 3 months. Preparation of the TCR library used RNA extracted from PBMCs. These data were also filed under a second study, of T cells in Graves' hyperthyroidism and ophthalmopathy.

The material sequenced was peripheral blood mononuclear cells (PBMCs), taken at new diagnosis, from a patient treated with antithyroid drugs. This clonotype was obtained from a woman aged 25-40 years with Graves disease. The chain is built from TRBV2 and TRBJ2-7, with D maybe TRBD2 (6 bases). The CDR3: CASSATAGSEQYF. Written as DNA, the CDR3 is TGTGCCAGCAGTGCCACCGCGGGGTCCGAGCAGTACTTC.